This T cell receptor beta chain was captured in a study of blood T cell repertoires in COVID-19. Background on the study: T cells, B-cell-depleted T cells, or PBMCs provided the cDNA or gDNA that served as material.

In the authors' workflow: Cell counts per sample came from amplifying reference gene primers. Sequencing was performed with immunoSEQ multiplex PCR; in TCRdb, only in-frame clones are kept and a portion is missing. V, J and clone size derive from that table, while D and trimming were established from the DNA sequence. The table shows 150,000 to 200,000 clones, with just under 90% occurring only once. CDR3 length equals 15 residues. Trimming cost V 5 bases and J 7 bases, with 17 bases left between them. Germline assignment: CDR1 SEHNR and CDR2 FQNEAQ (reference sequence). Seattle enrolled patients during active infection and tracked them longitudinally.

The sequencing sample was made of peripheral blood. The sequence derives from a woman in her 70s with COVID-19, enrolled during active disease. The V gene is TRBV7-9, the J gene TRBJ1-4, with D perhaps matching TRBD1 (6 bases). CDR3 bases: TGTGCCAGCAGCCCCCCCAGGGGATGGAGTGAAAAACTGTTTTTT. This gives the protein CASSPPRGWSEKLFF.